This TCR beta chain was recovered during a study of regulatory T cells in long-lasting Graves disease. The study's findings and limits: Accuracy could have been hurt by small sample size.

Time point denoted: persistent/refractory GD, antithyroid drugs over 5 years with positive TRAb. RNA isolated from PBMCs was used to make the TCR library. The authors diagnosed Graves' disease using American Thyroid Association guidelines. V lost 1 base and J 4 bases, leaving 17 bases between the germline ends. The length of the CDR3 is 18 residues. Germline V gene data show CDR1 as LNHNV and CDR2 as YYDKDF (reference sequence). There are many counts of this clonotype. Antigen unknown. Construction of the TCR beta libraries employed iRepertoire HTBI primers in conjunction with Arm-PCR of CDR3 regions. A single record per CDR3 protein comes from TCRdb applying MiXCR to the multiplex PCR reads. Of about 340,000 distinct CDR3 sequences listed, roughly 21% were seen once; the top ten hold less than 35%.

Source: peripheral blood mononuclear cells (PBMCs), taken when the disease was refractory, from a patient treated with antithyroid drugs. The sequence came from a female donor with Graves disease. V gene TRBV15 combines with J gene TRBJ2-6; D may correspond to TRBD1 or TRBD2 (5 bases each). The CDR3, as DNA: TGTGCCACCAGCAGAGGGGACCCCAGGGCGGCCGGGGCCAACGTCCTGACTTTC. Translating it yields CATSRGDPRAAGANVLTF.